The present T cell receptor beta chain was sequenced within a study of T cell repertoires in cytomegalovirus infection. Study details: CMV epitopes, recently identified HLA-C-restricted and well-studied HLA-B-restricted, were used. Matching HLA type and CMV infection were both indicated by public TCR beta signatures. Study-wide points: Ex vivo responses were dominated by HLA-C-restricted CMV-specific TCR beta clonotypes.

As for this clonotype: What it binds is not known.

MiXCR, run by TCRdb on the reads, gives a single entry per CDR3 protein. Among roughly 200,000 distinct CDR3 sequences listed, approximately 38% were seen once. Material: CD8+ T cells from cultured PBMCs, obtained from culture after CMV antigen stimulation. This TCR derives from a human donor in good health (CMV status not recorded). Some clones in this sample may be carry-over from other donors' samples.

The CDR3 DNA reads as TGTGCCAGCAGTTACGGGACCCCAGCCGAGCAGTACTTC. The encoded protein is CASSYGTPAEQYF. This rearrangement joins TRBV6-6 to TRBJ2-7, with D perhaps being TRBD1 or TRBD2 (5 bases each). The CDR3 covers 13 residues. Deletions cut 2 bases from V and 6 bases from J, with 11 bases between. Germline assignment: CDR1 MNHNY and CDR2 SVGAGI (reference sequence).